The source of this T cell receptor (beta chain) is a study of cytomegalovirus exposure and HLA in healthy donors. This CDR3 comprises 11 residues. V lost 2 bases and J 5 bases, leaving 4 bases between the germline ends. Per germline, CDR1 MNHEY and CDR2 SVGAGI. Libraries were prepared by immunoSEQ multiplex PCR; TCRdb keeps only in-frame clonotypes and omits some of them. This sample has about 74,000 clones, with 94% found just once. Input material: PBMCs. The rearrangement links TRBV6-5 to TRBJ2-7, with D uncertain. The sequence came from a young woman in good health and CMV-seropositive. This chain's CDR3 is CASSYLNEQYF. In nucleotides, the CDR3 is TGTGCCAGCAGTTACCTAAACGAGCAGTACTTC.